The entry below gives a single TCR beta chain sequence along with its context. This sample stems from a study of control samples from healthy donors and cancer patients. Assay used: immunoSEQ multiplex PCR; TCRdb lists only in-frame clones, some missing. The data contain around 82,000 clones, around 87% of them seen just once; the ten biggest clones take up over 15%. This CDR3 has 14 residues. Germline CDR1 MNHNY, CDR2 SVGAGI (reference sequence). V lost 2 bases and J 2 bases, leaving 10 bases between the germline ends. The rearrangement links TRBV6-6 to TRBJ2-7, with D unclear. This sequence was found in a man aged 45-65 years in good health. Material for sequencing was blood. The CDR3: CASSYERRAYEQYF. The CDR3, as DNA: TGTGCCAGCAGTTACGAACGGCGAGCCTACGAGCAGTACTTC.